This T cell receptor beta chain was captured in a study of blood T cell repertoires in COVID-19. Study-level background: Acute and convalescent COVID-19 specimens originated in the United States, Italy and Spain.

Germline V gene lookup returns CDR1 SGHAT and CDR2 FQNNGV. This CDR3 region has 14 residues. Trimming removed 5 bases from V and 2 bases from J, with 13 bases in between. Original data processing: Estimation of nucleated cell counts relied on the amplification of reference gene primers. Assay used: immunoSEQ multiplex PCR; TCRdb lists only in-frame clones, some missing. V, J and clone size were drawn from that table, and D and trimming were deduced from the DNA. This table holds around 110,000 clones, about 93% found once. This sequence joins TRBV11-2 and TRBJ2-7; unclear D gene. The sample was peripheral blood. The receptor was isolated from a woman in her 30s with acute or convalescent COVID-19. CDR3 coding DNA: TGTGCCAGCAGCCCCCGAGTCCAACCCTACGAGCAGTACTTC. Amino acid sequence: CASSPRVQPYEQYF.